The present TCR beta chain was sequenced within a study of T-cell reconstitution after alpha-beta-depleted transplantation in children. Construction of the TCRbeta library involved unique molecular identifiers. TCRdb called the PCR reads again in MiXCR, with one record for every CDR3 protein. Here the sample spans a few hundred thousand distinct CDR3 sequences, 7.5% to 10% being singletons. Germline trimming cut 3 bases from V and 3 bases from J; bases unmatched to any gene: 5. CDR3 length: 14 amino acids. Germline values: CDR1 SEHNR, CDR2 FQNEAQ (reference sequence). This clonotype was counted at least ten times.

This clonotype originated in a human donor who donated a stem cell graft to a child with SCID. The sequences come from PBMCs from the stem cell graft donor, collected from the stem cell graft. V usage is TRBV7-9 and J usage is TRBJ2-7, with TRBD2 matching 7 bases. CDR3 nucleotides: TGTGCCAGCAGCTTGGGGAGGGGATACTACGAGCAGTACTTC. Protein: CASSLGRGYYEQYF. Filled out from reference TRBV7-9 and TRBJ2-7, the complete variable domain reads DTGVSQNPRHKITKRGQNVTFRCDPISEHNRLYWYRQTLGQGPEFLTYFQNEAQLEKSRLLSDRFSAERPKGSFSTLEIQRTEQGDSAMYLCASSLGRGYYEQYFGPGTRLTVT.